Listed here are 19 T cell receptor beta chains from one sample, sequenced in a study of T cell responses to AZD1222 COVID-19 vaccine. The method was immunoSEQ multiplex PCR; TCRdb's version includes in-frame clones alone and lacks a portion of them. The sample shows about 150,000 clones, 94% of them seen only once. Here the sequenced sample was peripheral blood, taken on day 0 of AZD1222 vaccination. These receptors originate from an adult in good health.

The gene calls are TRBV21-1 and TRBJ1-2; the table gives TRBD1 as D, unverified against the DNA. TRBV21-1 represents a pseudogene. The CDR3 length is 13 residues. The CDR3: CASGGQPNYGYTF. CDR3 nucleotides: TGTGCCAGCGGGGGACAGCCCAACTATGGCTACACCTTC.

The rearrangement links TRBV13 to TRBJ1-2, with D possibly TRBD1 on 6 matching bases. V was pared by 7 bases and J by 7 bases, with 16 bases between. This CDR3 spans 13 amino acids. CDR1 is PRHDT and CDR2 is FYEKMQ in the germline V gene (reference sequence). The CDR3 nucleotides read TGTGCCAGCACCCAGGGGAATAGGGGTGGCTACACCTTC. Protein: CASTQGNRGGYTF.

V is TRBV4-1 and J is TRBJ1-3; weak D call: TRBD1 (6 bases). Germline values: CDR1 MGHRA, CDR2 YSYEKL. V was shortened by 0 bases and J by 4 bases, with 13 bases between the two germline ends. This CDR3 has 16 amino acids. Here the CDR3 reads CASSQDGGRPGNTIYF. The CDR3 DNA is TGCGCCAGCAGCCAAGACGGGGGCCGCCCCGGAAACACCATATATTTT.

DNA of the CDR3: TGTGCCAGCAGCTTAGGACAGGGGGCCGTCTATGGCTACACCTTC. Protein product: CASSLGQGAVYGYTF. V usage is TRBV11-1 and J usage is TRBJ1-2, with 10 positions matching TRBD1. Germline values: CDR1 SGHAT, CDR2 FQDESV (reference sequence). Losses at the gene ends were 1 base for V and 4 bases for J; bases not matched to a gene: 3. The CDR3 covers 15 residues.

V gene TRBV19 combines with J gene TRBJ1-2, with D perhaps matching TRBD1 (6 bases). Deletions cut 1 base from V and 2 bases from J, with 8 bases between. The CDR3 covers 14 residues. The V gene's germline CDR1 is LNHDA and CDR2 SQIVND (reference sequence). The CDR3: CASSIGTVNYGYTF. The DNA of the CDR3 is TGTGCCAGTAGTATAGGGACAGTCAACTATGGCTACACCTTC.

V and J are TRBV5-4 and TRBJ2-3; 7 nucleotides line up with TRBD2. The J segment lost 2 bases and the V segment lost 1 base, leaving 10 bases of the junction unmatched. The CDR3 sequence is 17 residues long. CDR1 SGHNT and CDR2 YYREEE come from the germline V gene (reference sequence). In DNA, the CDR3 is TGTGCCAGCAGCTTGTTGATGGGGCTAGCGGACACAGATACGCAGTATTTT. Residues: CASSLLMGLADTDTQYF.

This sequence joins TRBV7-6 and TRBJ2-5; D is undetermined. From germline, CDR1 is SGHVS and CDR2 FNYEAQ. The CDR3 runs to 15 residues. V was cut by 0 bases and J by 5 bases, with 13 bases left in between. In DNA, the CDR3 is TGTGCCAGCAGCTTAGCTGGCTCTCTCGGGGAGACCCAGTACTTC. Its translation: CASSLAGSLGETQYF.

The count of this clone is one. As DNA, the CDR3 is TGTGCCAGCAGCTTAGAGAGGGGTGAAAAACTGTTTTTT. Protein product: CASSLERGEKLFF. The chain combines TRBV11-2 with TRBJ1-4, with TRBD1 as a possible D gene (5 bases). CDR3 length: 13 residues. The germline V gene has CDR1 SGHAT and CDR2 FQNNGV. V lost 0 bases and J lost 7, with 6 bases in between.

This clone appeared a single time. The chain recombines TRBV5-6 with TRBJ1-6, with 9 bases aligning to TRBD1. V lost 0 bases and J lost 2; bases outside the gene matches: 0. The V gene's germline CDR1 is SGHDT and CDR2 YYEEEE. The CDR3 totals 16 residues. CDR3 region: CASSLGQGAYNSPLHF. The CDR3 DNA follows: TGTGCCAGCAGCTTGGGACAGGGGGCCTATAATTCACCCCTCCACTTT.

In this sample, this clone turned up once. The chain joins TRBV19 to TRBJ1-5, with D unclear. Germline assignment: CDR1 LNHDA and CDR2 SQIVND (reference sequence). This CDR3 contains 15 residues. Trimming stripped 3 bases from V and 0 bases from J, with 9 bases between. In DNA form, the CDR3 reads TGTGCCAGTAGTATTGGAGTCTATAGCAATCAGCCCCAGCATTTT. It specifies CASSIGVYSNQPQHF.

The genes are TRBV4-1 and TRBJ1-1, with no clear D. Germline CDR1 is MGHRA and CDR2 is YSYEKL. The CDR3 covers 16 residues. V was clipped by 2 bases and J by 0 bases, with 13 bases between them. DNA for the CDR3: TGCGCCAGCAGCCAAACCCCACTGAACATGAACACTGAAGCTTTCTTT. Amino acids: CASSQTPLNMNTEAFF.

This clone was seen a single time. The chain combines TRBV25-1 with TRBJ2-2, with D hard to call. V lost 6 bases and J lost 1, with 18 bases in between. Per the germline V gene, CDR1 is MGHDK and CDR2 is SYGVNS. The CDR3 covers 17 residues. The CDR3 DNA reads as TGTGCCAGCAGCCCCCCGGGTTATCCCGGGAACACCGGGGAGCTGTTTTTT. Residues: CASSPPGYPGNTGELFF.

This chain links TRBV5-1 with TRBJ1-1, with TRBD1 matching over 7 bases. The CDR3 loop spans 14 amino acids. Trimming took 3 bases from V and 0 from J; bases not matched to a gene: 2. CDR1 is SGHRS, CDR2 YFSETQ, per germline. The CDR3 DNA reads TGCGCCAGCAGCTCGGGACAGCTGAACACTGAAGCTTTCTTT. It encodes CASSSGQLNTEAFF.

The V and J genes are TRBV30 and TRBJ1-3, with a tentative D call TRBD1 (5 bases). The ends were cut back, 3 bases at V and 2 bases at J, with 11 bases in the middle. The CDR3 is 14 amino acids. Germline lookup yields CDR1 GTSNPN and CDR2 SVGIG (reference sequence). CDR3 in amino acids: CAWSGPGTGNTIYF. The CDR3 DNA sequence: TGTGCCTGGAGCGGGCCAGGGACTGGAAACACCATATATTTT.

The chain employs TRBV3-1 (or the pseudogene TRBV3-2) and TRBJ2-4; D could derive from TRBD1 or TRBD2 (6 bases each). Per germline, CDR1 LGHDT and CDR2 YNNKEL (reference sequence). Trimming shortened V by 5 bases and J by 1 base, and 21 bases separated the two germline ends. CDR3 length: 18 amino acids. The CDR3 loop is CASSYLGSRGGAKNIQYF. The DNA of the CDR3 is TGTGCCAGCAGCTATCTAGGGAGCAGGGGAGGTGCCAAAAACATTCAGTACTTC.

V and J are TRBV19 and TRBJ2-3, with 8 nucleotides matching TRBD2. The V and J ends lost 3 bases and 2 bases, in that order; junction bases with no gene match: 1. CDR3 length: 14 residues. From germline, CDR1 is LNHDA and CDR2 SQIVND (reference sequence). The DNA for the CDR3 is TGTGCCAGTAGTATGACTAGCGTCACAGATACGCAGTATTTT. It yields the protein CASSMTSVTDTQYF. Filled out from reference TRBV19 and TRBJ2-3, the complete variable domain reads DGGITQSPKYLFRKEGQNVTLSCEQNLNHDAMYWYRQDPGQGLRLIYYSQIVNDFQKGDIAEGYSVSREKKESFPLTVTSAQKNPTAFYLCASSMTSVTDTQYFGPGTRLTVL.

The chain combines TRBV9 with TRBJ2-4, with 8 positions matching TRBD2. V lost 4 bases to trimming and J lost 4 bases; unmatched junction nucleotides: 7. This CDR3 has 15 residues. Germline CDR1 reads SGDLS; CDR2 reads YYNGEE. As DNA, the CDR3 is TGTGCCAGCAGCCCGCCCGGGGGGGGAAAAAACATTCAGTACTTC. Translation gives CASSPPGGGKNIQYF.

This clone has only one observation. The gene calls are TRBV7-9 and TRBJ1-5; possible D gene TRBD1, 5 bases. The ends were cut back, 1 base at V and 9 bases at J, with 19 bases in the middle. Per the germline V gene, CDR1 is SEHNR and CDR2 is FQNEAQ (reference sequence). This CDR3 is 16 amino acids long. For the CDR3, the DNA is TGTGCCAGCAGCTTAGTCATAGCAGGGCCCGGCGCGCCCCAGCATTTT. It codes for CASSLVIAGPGAPQHF.

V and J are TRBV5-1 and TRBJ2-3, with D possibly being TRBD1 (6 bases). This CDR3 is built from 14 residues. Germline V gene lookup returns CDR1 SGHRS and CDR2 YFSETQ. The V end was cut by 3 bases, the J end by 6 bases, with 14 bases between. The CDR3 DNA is TGCGCCAGCAGCTCAAACAGGGCGAGGGATACGCAGTATTTT. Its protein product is CASSSNRARDTQYF. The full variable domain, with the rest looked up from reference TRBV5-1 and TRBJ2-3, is KAGVTQTPRYLIKTRGQQVTLSCSPISGHRSVSWYQQTPGQGLQFLFEYFSETQRNKGNFPGRFSGRQFSNSRSEMNVSTLELGDSALYLCASSSNRARDTQYFGPGTRLTVL.